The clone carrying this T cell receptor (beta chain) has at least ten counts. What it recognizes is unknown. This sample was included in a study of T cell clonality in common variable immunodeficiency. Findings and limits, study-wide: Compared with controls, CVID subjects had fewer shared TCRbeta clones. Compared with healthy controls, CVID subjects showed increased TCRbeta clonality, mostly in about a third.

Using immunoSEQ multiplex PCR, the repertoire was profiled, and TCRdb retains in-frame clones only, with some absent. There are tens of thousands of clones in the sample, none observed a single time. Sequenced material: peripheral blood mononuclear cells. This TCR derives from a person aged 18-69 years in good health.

The CDR3 loop reads CSAGLAVVQETQYF. The CDR3 DNA, read in part, is TGCAGTGCTGGACTAGCGGTAGTACAAGAGACG. The genes are TRBV20-1 and TRBJ2-3; 10 bases align to TRBD2. The read ends 3 residues early relative to the CDR3; the germline J gene fills the gap. This CDR3 is built from 14 residues. Germline lookup yields CDR1 DFQATT and CDR2 SNEGSKA (reference sequence).